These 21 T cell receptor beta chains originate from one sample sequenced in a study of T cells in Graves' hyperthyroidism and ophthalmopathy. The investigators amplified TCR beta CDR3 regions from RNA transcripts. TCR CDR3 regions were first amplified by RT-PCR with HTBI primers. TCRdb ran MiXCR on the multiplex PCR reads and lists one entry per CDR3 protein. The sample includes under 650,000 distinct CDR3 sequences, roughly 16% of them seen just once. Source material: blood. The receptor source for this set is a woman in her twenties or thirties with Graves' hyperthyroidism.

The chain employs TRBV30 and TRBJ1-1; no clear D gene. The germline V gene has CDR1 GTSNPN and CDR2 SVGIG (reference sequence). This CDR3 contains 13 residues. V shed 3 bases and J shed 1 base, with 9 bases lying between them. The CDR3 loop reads CAWSRVGNTEAFF. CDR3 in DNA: TGTGCCTGGAGCCGGGTGGGGAACACTGAAGCTTTCTTT. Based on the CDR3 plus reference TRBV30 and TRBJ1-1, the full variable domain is SQTIHQWPATLVQPVGSPLSLECTVEGTSNPNLYWYRQAAGRGLQLLFYSVGIGQISSEVPQNLSASRPQDRQFILSSKKLLLSDSGFYLCAWSRVGNTEAFFGQGTRLTVV.

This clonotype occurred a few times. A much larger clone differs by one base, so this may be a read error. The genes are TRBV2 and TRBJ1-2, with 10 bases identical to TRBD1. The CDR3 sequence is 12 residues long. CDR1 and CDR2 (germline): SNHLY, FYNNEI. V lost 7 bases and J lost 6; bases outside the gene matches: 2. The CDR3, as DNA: TGTGCCAGCACCGGGACAGGGGATGGCTACACCTTC. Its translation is CASTGTGDGYTF.

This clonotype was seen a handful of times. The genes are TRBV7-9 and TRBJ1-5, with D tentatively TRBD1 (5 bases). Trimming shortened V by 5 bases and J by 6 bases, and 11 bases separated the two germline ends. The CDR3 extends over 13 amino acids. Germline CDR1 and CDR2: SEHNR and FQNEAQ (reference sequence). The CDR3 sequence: CASSTTGVQPQHF. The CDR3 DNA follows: TGTGCCAGCAGCACCACAGGTGTTCAGCCCCAGCATTTT.

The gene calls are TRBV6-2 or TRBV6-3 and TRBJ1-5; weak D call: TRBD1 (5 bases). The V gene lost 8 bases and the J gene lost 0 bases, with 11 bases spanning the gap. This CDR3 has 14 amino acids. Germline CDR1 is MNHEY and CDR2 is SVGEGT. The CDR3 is CASLDSYSNQPQHF. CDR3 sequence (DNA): TGTGCCAGCCTCGACAGTTATAGCAATCAGCCCCAGCATTTT.

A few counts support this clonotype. The CDR3 protein is CASSRTATGSSYEQYF. CDR3 sequence (DNA): TGTGCCAGCAGTCGAACGGCGACAGGTAGCTCCTACGAGCAGTACTTC. The chain couples TRBV27 to TRBJ2-7; possible D gene TRBD1, 6 bases. This CDR3 region has 16 residues. The germline V and J ends were trimmed by 5 bases and 0 bases, with 17 bases remaining between them. CDR1 and CDR2 from the germline V gene are MNHEY and SMNVEV (reference sequence).

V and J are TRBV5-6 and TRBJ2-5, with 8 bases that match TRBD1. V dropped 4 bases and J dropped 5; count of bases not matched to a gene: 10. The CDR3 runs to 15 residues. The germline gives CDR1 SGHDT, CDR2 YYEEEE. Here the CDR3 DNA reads TGTGCCAGCAGCGGAGGGACAGGTGGCTGGGAGACCCAGTACTTC. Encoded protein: CASSGGTGGWETQYF.

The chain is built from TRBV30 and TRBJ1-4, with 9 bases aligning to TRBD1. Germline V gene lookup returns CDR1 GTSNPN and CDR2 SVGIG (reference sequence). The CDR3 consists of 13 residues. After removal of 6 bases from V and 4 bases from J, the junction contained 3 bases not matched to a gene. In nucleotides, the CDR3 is TGTGCCTGCGACAGGGGGGATAATGAAAAACTGTTTTTT. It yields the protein CACDRGDNEKLFF.

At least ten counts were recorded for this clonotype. The CDR3 nucleotides are TGTGCCAGCAGTTACTGGACGGGACACTTTTCTCCCGAGCAGTACTTC. Translation gives CASSYWTGHFSPEQYF. The chain couples TRBV6-6 to TRBJ2-7, with a tentative D call TRBD1 (6 bases). The CDR3 is made up of 16 amino acids. V lost 1 base and J lost 6, with 19 bases in between. CDR1 MNHNY and CDR2 SVGAGI come from the germline V gene (reference sequence).

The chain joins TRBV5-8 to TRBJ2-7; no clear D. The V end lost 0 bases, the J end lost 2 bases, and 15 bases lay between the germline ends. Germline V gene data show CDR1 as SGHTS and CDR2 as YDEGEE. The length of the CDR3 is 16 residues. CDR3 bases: TGTGCCAGCAGCTTGGCAGCCTCCCCGAGCCCCTACGAGCAGTACTTC. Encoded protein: CASSLAASPSPYEQYF.

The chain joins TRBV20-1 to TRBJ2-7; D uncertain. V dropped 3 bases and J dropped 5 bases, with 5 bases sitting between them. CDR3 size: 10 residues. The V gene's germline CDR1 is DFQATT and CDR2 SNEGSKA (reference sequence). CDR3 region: CSASGNEQYF. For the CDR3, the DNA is TGCAGTGCTAGCGGTAACGAGCAGTACTTC.

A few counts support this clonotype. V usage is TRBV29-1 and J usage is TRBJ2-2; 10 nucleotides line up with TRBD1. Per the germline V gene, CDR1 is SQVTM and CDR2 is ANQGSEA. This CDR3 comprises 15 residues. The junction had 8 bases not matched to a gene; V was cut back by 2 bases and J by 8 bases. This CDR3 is CSVETGQGRIGELFF. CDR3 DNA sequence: TGCAGCGTTGAAACGGGACAGGGGAGGATAGGGGAGCTGTTTTTT.

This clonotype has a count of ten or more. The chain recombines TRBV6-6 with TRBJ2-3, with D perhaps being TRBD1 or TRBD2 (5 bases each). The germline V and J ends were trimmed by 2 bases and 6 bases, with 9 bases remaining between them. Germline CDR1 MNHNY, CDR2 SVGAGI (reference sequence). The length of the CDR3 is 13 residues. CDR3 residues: CASSYEGIDTQYF. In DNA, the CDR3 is TGTGCCAGCAGTTACGAGGGGATCGATACGCAGTATTTT.

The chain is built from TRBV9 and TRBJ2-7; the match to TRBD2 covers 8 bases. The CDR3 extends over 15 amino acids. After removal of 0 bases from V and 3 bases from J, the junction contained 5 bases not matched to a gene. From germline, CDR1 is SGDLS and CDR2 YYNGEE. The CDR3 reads CASSVASGGNYEQYF. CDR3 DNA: TGTGCCAGCAGCGTAGCTTCGGGGGGGAACTACGAGCAGTACTTC.

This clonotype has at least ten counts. CDR3 nucleotide sequence: TGTGCCATCAGTGAGCCCAGCACAGATACGCAGTATTTT. Its protein is CAISEPSTDTQYF. The J gene is TRBJ2-3, the V gene TRBV10-3; no reliable D call. The CDR3 runs to 13 residues. The V end lost 2 bases, the J end lost 0 bases, and 3 bases lay between the germline ends. From germline, CDR1 is ENHRY and CDR2 SYGVKD.

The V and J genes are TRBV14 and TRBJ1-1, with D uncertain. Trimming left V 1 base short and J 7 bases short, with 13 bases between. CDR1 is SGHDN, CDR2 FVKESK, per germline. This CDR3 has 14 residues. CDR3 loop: CASSQGRGLSEAFF. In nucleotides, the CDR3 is TGTGCCAGCAGCCAAGGTCGCGGACTCAGTGAAGCTTTCTTT.

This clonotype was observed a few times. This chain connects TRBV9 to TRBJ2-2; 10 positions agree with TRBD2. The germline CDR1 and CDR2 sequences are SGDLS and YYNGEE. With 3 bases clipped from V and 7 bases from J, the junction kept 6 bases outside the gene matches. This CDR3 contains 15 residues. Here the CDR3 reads CASSARAGGFGELFF. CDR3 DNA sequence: TGTGCCAGCAGCGCCAGAGCGGGAGGGTTCGGGGAGCTGTTTTTT.

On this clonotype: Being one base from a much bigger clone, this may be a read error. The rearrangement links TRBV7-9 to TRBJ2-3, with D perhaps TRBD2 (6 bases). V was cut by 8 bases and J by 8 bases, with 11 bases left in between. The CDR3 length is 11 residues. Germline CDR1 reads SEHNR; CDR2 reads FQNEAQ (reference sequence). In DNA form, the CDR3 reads TGTGCCAGCGTCCTGGGGGGTACGCAGTATTTT. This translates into CASVLGGTQYF.

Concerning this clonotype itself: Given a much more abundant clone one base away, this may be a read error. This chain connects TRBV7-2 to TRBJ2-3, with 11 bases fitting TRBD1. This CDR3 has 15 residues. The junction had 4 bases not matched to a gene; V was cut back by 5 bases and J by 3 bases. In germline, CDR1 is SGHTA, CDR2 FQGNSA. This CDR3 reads CTSSTGQGATDTQYF. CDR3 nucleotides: TGTACCAGCAGCACCGGACAGGGGGCAACAGATACGCAGTATTTT.

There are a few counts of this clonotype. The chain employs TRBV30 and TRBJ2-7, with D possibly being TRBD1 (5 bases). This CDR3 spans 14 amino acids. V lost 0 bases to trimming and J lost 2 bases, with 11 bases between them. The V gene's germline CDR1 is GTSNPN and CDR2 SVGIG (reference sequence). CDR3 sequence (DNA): TGTGCCTGGAGTGTCGCAGGGTTTCCCTACGAGCAGTACTTC. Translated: CAWSVAGFPYEQYF.

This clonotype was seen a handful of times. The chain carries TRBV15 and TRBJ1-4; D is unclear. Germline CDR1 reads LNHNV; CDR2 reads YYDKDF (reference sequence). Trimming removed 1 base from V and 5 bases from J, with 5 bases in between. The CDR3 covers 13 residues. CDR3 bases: TGTGCCACCAGCAGAGGCCGAAATGAAAAACTGTTTTTT. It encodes CATSRGRNEKLFF. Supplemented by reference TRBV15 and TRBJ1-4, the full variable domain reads DAMVIQNPRYQVTQFGKPVTLSCSQTLNHNVMYWYQQKSSQAPKLLFHYYDKDFNNEADTPDNFQSRRPNTSFCFLDIRSPGLGDTAMYLCATSRGRNEKLFFGSGTQLSVL.

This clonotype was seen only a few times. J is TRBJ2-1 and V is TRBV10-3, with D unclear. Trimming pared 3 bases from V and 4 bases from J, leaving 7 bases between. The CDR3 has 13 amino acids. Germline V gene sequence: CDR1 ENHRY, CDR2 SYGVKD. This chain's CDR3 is CAISDGAYNEQFF. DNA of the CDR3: TGTGCCATCAGTGATGGCGCATACAATGAGCAGTTCTTC.